Reported below is one T cell receptor beta chain. Its antigen is still unknown. This entry belongs to a study of cytomegalovirus exposure and HLA in healthy donors. Overall study findings and caveats: Cytomegalovirus status, reportedly, was diagnosed with high specificity and sensitivity by the classifier. Follow-up analysis found HLA locus-dependent TCR association rates, highest for DRB1 and lowest for HLA-C.

The junction had 9 bases not matched to a gene; V was cut back by 5 bases and J by 5 bases. CDR1 is SGHTA, CDR2 FQGNSA, per germline. CDR3 size: 16 residues. Both 60 Vbeta primers and 13 Jbeta primers went into the PCR. Assay used: immunoSEQ multiplex PCR; TCRdb lists only in-frame clones, some missing. The sample contains 180,000 or so clones, over 75% of which appear only once. The chain carries TRBV7-2 and TRBJ2-3, with TRBD1 matching over 11 bases. The sequence came from a man aged 45 to 65 in good health and CMV-seropositive. The sequencing input was PBMCs. This CDR3 is CASSLGDRGNGDTQYF. The CDR3 DNA reads TGTGCCAGCAGCCTTGGGGACAGGGGGAACGGAGATACGCAGTATTTT.